The 9 T cell receptor beta chains in this list originate from one sample, sequenced in a study of pediatric ulcerative colitis. Clones were sequenced by immunoSEQ multiplex PCR, and TCRdb holds only the in-frame ones, with some missing. Counted here are 65,000 or so clones, roughly nine tenths occurring once; the ten biggest clones make up around 3.5%. Sequences were obtained from blood. These receptors all stem from a boy between 5 and 17 years old with severe ulcerative colitis.

This chain connects TRBV6-1 to TRBJ2-7; 9 bases align to TRBD2. CDR1 and CDR2 from the germline V gene are MNHNS and SASEGT. The CDR3 runs to 14 residues. V was clipped by 4 bases and J by 2 bases; unmatched bases: 3. The CDR3 loop reads CASSGGTSPYEQYF. The CDR3 DNA reads as TGTGCCAGCAGTGGGGGGACTAGCCCCTACGAGCAGTACTTC.

The rearrangement links TRBV28 to TRBJ1-2; D perhaps matches TRBD1 (5 bases). The CDR3 has 13 amino acids. V was clipped by 6 bases and J by 6 bases, with 14 bases between them. Germline lookup yields CDR1 MDHEN and CDR2 SYDVKM. DNA of the CDR3: TGTGCCAGCAGAACAAGACAGTTTGATGGCTACACCTTC. Protein: CASRTRQFDGYTF.

The chain has TRBV27 and TRBJ1-1, with 8 positions matching TRBD1. J was trimmed by 8 bases and V by 2 bases; bases with no gene match: 4. Germline-derived CDR1 and CDR2 are MNHEY and SMNVEV (reference sequence). This CDR3 has 13 amino acids. CDR3 residues: CASSLNRGREAFF. The CDR3 nucleotides read TGTGCCAGCAGTTTAAACAGGGGGAGGGAAGCTTTCTTT.

This chain connects TRBV28 to TRBJ2-2; D is unresolved. Germline values: CDR1 MDHEN, CDR2 SYDVKM. With 4 bases removed from V and 1 base from J, the gap between germline ends came to 4 bases. The CDR3 totals 13 residues. The CDR3 is CASSSRNTGELFF. CDR3 nucleotide sequence: TGTGCCAGCAGTTCTCGGAACACCGGGGAGCTGTTTTTT.

This chain links TRBV18 with TRBJ2-5; D not certain. The germline gives CDR1 KGHSH, CDR2 LQKENI. The CDR3 spans 14 residues. Trimming took off 0 bases at V and 4 bases at J, with 9 bases between the two ends. In nucleotides, the CDR3 is TGTGCCAGCTCACCACCGAGCGCAGTAGAGACCCAGTACTTC. Translating gives CASSPPSAVETQYF.

The rearrangement links TRBV28 to TRBJ1-2; the match to TRBD1 covers 10 bases. CDR1 is MDHEN, CDR2 SYDVKM, per germline. Trimming cost V 5 bases and J 7 bases; bases outside gene matches: 7. The CDR3 sequence is 14 residues long. CDR3 sequence: CASSTDRGLSGYTF. CDR3 coding DNA: TGTGCCAGCAGTACAGACAGGGGGCTCTCTGGCTACACCTTC.

The chain combines TRBV4-1 with TRBJ1-1, with D perhaps TRBD1 (6 bases). V dropped 1 base and J dropped 0 bases, with 12 bases sitting between them. The germline gives CDR1 MGHRA, CDR2 YSYEKL. This CDR3 has 16 residues. This CDR3 is CASSQGQAPMNTEAFF. The CDR3 DNA is TGCGCCAGCAGCCAAGGACAGGCCCCCATGAACACTGAAGCTTTCTTT.

This clone was seen only once. This chain links TRBV19 with TRBJ2-4; 9 positions agree with TRBD1. Germline loops: CDR1 LNHDA, CDR2 SQIVND (reference sequence). The J segment lost 5 bases and the V segment lost 5 bases, leaving 4 bases of the junction unmatched. CDR3 size: 14 residues. The CDR3 sequence is CASSRTGEENIQYF. The CDR3 nucleotides are TGTGCCAGTAGTCGGACAGGGGAGGAAAACATTCAGTACTTC.

The chain recombines TRBV6-1 with TRBJ2-2, with TRBD2 matching over 8 bases. V dropped 0 bases and J dropped 6; count of bases not matched to a gene: 12. This CDR3 comprises 18 residues. Germline V gene data show CDR1 as MNHNS and CDR2 as SASEGT. The CDR3 nucleotides read TGTGCCAGCAGTGAAGCGCATACCGGGGGACTAGTTCCCGGGGAGCTGTTTTTT. Encoded protein: CASSEAHTGGLVPGELFF.